The 10 T cell receptor beta chains listed next were all sequenced from one sample in a study of blood T cells in healthy people across ages. A sample-barcoded 5' primer and a J-beta primer mix were used in a second PCR of about 7 to 11 cycles. From the 5' RACE reads, TCRdb called clonotypes with MiXCR, one entry per CDR3 protein. The data show around 280,000 distinct CDR3 sequences, roughly 26% seen once. The sample consisted of blood. These receptors were obtained from a woman in her seventies in good health.

This clonotype was seen ten or more times. J is TRBJ1-5 and V is TRBV12-3 or TRBV12-4, with 8 bases fitting TRBD1. This CDR3 has 14 residues. The V segment lost 8 bases and the J segment 10 bases; nucleotides outside the gene matches: 13. The CDR3 DNA follows: TGTGCCAGCCGGGCTGACAGGGGAATCAGTCCCCAGCATTTT. Translated, it gives CASRADRGISPQHF.

The chain couples TRBV6-6 to TRBJ1-1; D unresolved. Deletions cut 5 bases from V and 1 base from J, with 8 bases between. This CDR3 region has 13 residues. Germline values: CDR1 MNHNY, CDR2 SVGAGI (reference sequence). CDR3 region: CASSPETNTEAFF. The CDR3 DNA sequence: TGTGCCAGCAGTCCCGAGACGAACACTGAAGCTTTCTTT.

The V and J genes are TRBV7-2 and TRBJ2-3; no definite D call. V lost 3 bases to trimming and J lost 4 bases, with 8 bases between them. The CDR3 runs 13 residues. Germline V gives CDR1 SGHTA, CDR2 FQGNSA. The CDR3 loop reads CASSFEVADTQYF. The DNA of the CDR3 is TGTGCCAGCAGCTTTGAAGTCGCAGATACGCAGTATTTT. The full variable domain, rest sourced from reference TRBV7-2 and TRBJ2-3, is GAGVSQSPSNKVTEKGKDVELRCDPISGHTALYWYRQSLGQGLEFLIYFQGNSAPDKSGLPSDRFSAERTGGSVSTLTIQRTQQEDSAVYLCASSFEVADTQYFGPGTRLTVL.

In regard to this clonotype: A read error is possible here, since a much larger clone lies one base away. This chain connects TRBV4-1 to TRBJ2-5; either TRBD1 or TRBD2 may supply D (5 bases each). This CDR3 has 15 amino acids. Germline CDR1 and CDR2: MGHRA and YSYEKL. Written as DNA, the CDR3 is TGCGCCAGCAGCCAAGAAGCTGGGGACCAAGAGACCCGGTACTTC. It encodes CASSQEAGDQETRYF.

The chain carries TRBV12-3 or TRBV12-4 and TRBJ1-6, with no clear D. Trimming stripped 3 bases from V and 6 bases from J, with 12 bases between. The CDR3 loop spans 15 amino acids. The CDR3 loop reads CASSFTTGGNSPLHF. The CDR3 DNA reads as TGTGCCAGCAGTTTCACTACCGGTGGTAATTCACCCCTCCACTTT.

The chain joins TRBV5-1 to TRBJ1-4, with 12 bases fitting TRBD1. Germline V gene sequence: CDR1 SGHRS, CDR2 YFSETQ. This CDR3 has 16 amino acids. V lost 4 bases and J lost 7; bases outside the gene matches: 8. DNA of the CDR3: TGCGCCAGCAGCGTGGGACAGGGGGCCGAGGTTGAAAAACTGTTTTTT. It encodes CASSVGQGAEVEKLFF.

The rearrangement uses TRBV29-1 and TRBJ2-1; perhaps TRBD2 as D (6 bases). V dropped 2 bases and J dropped 2 bases, with 13 bases sitting between them. This CDR3 contains 15 residues. Germline CDR1 is SQVTM and CDR2 is ANQGSEA. For the CDR3, the DNA is TGCAGCGTTGAATTTGGGGCGGGAACCTACAATGAGCAGTTCTTC. It codes for CSVEFGAGTYNEQFF.

The CDR3 reads CASSLAGSLAGSTEAFF. The CDR3 coding sequence is TGTGCCAGCAGCTTAGCGGGTTCGCTTGCAGGGAGCACTGAAGCTTTCTTT. The genes are TRBV7-6 and TRBJ1-1; possibly TRBD1 for D (5 bases). Germline CDR1 is SGHVS and CDR2 is FNYEAQ. This CDR3 has 17 amino acids. Trimming shortened V by 0 bases and J by 4 bases, and 18 bases separated the two germline ends.

This clonotype appeared a few times. This chain uses TRBV9 with TRBJ1-4; D unresolved. This CDR3 has 16 residues. V lost 4 bases and J lost 3, with 16 bases in between. Per germline, CDR1 SGDLS and CDR2 YYNGEE. The CDR3 sequence: CASSPAFGSANEKLFF. CDR3 DNA: TGTGCCAGCAGCCCAGCTTTCGGGTCGGCTAATGAAAAACTGTTTTTT. Full variable domain (missing parts from reference TRBV9 and TRBJ1-4): DSGVTQTPKHLITATGQRVTLRCSPRSGDLSVYWYQQSLDQGLQFLIQYYNGEERAKGNILERFSAQQFPDLHSELNLSSLELGDSALYFCASSPAFGSANEKLFFGSGTQLSVL.

Points on this clonotype: This may be a read error, as it is one base from a much larger clone. This chain uses TRBV21-1 with TRBJ2-7. TRBV21-1 is marked as a pseudogene. The CDR3 spans 14 residues. Here the CDR3 DNA reads TGTGCCGCGTCCTGCAGTGCTGCCTCCTACGAGCAGTACTTC. This translates into CAASCSAASYEQYF.